The 8 T cell receptor beta chains below were found in one sample sequenced in a study of T-cell reconstitution after alpha-beta-depleted transplantation in children. Unique molecular identifiers were incorporated into the prepared TCRbeta library. TCRdb re-analysed the PCR reads in MiXCR, keeping a single row per CDR3 protein. The data contain some 830,000 distinct CDR3 sequences, 15% to 20% of them singletons. The specimen was PBMCs, mostly from graft donor cells, collected 360 days after TCRalphabeta/CD19-depleted stem cell transplant. Source of these receptors: a male patient younger than 18 who had a stem cell transplant for acute lymphoblastic leukemia, so the T cells may come from the graft donor.

This chain uses TRBV12-3 or TRBV12-4 with TRBJ2-3; D not certain. The CDR3 spans 15 residues. V dropped 5 bases and J dropped 2 bases, with 14 bases sitting between them. The CDR3 loop is CASSGTRALTDTQYF. The CDR3 DNA is TGTGCCAGCAGTGGAACAAGGGCCCTCACAGATACGCAGTATTTT.

This clonotype was seen more than once but under ten times. The chain combines TRBV6-6 with TRBJ2-7; a weak D match, TRBD1 (6 bases). The CDR3 length is 13 residues. Trimming stripped 7 bases from V and 8 bases from J, with 18 bases between. Germline lookup yields CDR1 MNHNY and CDR2 SVGAGI (reference sequence). The CDR3 loop is CASTYRDNWKQYF. The CDR3 DNA reads as TGTGCCAGCACGTACCGGGACAACTGGAAGCAGTACTTC.

This clonotype occurred a few times. The V gene is TRBV3-1, the J gene TRBJ2-1; 12 bases match TRBD2. CDR1 and CDR2 from the germline V gene are LGHDT and YNNKEL (reference sequence). The CDR3 has 16 residues. The ends lost 1 base at V and 7 bases at J; junction bases unmatched: 5. The CDR3, as DNA: TGTGCCAGCAGCCAAGGACTAGCGGGAGTATGGAATGAGCAGTTCTTC. As protein: CASSQGLAGVWNEQFF.

This clonotype was recorded a few times. This sequence joins TRBV7-9 and TRBJ2-3; possibly TRBD1 for D (6 bases). This CDR3 is 14 amino acids long. Germline CDR1 is SEHNR and CDR2 is FQNEAQ (reference sequence). Trimming shortened V by 4 bases and J by 5 bases, and 13 bases separated the two germline ends. CDR3 loop: CASSSGQVGDTQYF. The CDR3 bases are TGTGCCAGCAGCTCGGGACAAGTAGGAGATACGCAGTATTTT.

The chain links TRBV4-2 to TRBJ2-4; 13 bases map to TRBD2. The V gene's germline CDR1 is LGHNA and CDR2 YNFKEQ. V shed 1 base and J 4 bases; nucleotides not matched to a gene: 4. The CDR3 loop spans 17 amino acids. The CDR3 sequence is CASSQVEGLAGKNIQYF. The CDR3 DNA reads TGTGCCAGCAGCCAAGTTGAGGGACTAGCGGGGAAAAACATTCAGTACTTC.

This clonotype was picked up many times. An end of the junction differs from the germline gene, which may be a read error. The chain carries TRBV7-2 and TRBJ2-1, with D perhaps TRBD2 (6 bases). The CDR3 loop spans 14 amino acids. From germline, CDR1 is SGHTA and CDR2 FQGNSA. The CDR3 reads CASSLAFSYNEQFF. For the CDR3, the DNA is TGTGCCAGCAGCCTAGCGTTCTCCTACAATGAGCAGTTCTTC.

The chain is built from TRBV27 and TRBJ1-5, with D unresolved. The CDR3 sequence is 15 residues long. Trimming removed 1 base from V and 0 bases from J, with 7 bases in between. Germline loops: CDR1 MNHEY, CDR2 SMNVEV (reference sequence). Here the CDR3 DNA reads TGTGCCAGCAGTTTATGGGGATATAGCAATCAGCCCCAGCATTTT. This sequence encodes CASSLWGYSNQPQHF.

The chain uses TRBV7-2 and TRBJ2-7, with TRBD2 matching 7 bases. CDR3 length: 15 residues. V shed 4 bases, J shed 0 bases, and the junction held 6 bases outside the gene matches. Germline values: CDR1 SGHTA, CDR2 FQGNSA. Here the CDR3 DNA reads TGTGCCAGCAGCTCCTTTCTAGCGGCCTCCTACGAGCAGTACTTC. It yields the protein CASSSFLAASYEQYF.